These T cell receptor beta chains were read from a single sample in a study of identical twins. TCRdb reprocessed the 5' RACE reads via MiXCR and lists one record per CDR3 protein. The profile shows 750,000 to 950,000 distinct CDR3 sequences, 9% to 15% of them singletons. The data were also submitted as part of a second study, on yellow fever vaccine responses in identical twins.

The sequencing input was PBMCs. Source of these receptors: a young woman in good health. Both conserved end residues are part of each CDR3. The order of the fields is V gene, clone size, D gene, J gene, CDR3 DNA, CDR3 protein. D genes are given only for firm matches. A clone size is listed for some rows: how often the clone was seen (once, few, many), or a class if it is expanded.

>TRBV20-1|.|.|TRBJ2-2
TGCAGTGCTCCTAACATGGGGGGGGAGCTGTTTTTT
CSAPNMGGELFF
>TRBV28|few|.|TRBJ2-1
TGTGCCAGCAGTTTATTTTTGGGTAATGAGCAGTTCTTC
CASSLFLGNEQFF
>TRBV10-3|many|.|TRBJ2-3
TGTGCCATCAGTGGTTTTGGAAACACAGATACGCAGTATTTT
CAISGFGNTDTQYF
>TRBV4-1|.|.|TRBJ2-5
TGCGCCAGCAGCCGCCCCGGGGAGGAAGAGACCCAGTACTTC
CASSRPGEEETQYF
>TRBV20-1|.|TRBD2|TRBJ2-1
TGCAGTGCTCCGACGGTCACTAGCGGAAACAATGAGCAGTTCTTC
CSAPTVTSGNNEQFF
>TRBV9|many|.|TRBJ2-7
TGTGCCAGCAGCCTGGACAGTTACTACGAGCAGTACTTC
CASSLDSYYEQYF
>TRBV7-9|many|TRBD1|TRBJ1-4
TGTGCCAGCAGTTTGGACAGGGACTATGCAACTAATGAAAAACTGTTTTTT
CASSLDRDYATNEKLFF
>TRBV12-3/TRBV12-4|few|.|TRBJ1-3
TGTGCCAGCAGCCCGACAACAGGCCCCGTCGTCAACACCATATATTTT
CASSPTTGPVVNTIYF
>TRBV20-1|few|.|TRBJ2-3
TGCAGTGCTAGAGGACTAGGAGGAGGGGGGCACACAGATACGCAGTATTTT
CSARGLGGGGHTDTQYF
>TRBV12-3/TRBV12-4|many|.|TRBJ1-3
TGTGCCAGCAGTGACGGACAGCTAACCTTTGGAAACACCATATATTTT
CASSDGQLTFGNTIYF
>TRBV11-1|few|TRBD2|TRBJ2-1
TGTGCCAGCAGCTTAGCGCCCCTGACTAGCGGGAGATGGAATGAGCAGTTCTTC
CASSLAPLTSGRWNEQFF
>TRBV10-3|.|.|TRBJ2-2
TGTGCCATCAATAGGGAGGCGGACACCGGGGAGCTGTTTTTT
CAINREADTGELFF
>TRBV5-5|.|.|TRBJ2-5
TGTGCCAGCAGCTCGACTTACCGGGGCACTCGGCAAGAGACCCAGTACTTC
CASSSTYRGTRQETQYF
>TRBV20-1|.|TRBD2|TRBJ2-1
TGCAGTGCTAGAAAACTAGCGGGAGTCCCCCAGTCCTACAATGAGCAGTTCTTC
CSARKLAGVPQSYNEQFF
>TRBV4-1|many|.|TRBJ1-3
TGCGCCAGCAGCCAAGTTAGAATCGGCAGGGGAAACTCTGGAAACACCATATATTTT
CASSQVRIGRGNSGNTIYF
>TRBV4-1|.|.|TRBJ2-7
TGCGCCAGCAGCCAAGGAAACACGTTTTCCTACGAGCAGTACTTC
CASSQGNTFSYEQYF
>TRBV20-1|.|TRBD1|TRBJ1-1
TGCAGTGCTTGGACAGGGGGCTTGAACACTGAAGCTTTCTTT
CSAWTGGLNTEAFF
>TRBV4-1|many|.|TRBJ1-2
TGCGCCAGCAGCCAAGACCCGACGGGTGACTATGGCTACACCTTC
CASSQDPTGDYGYTF
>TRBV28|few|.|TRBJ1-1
TGTGCCAGCAGGGCAGGGGCTAAAGCTTTCTTT
CASRAGAKAFF
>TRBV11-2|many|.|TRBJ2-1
TGTGCCAGCAGCTTAGATTCAGGGACTCCCTCCCTAGGGCAGTTCTTC
CASSLDSGTPSLGQFF
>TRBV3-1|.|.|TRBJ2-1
TGTGCCAGCAGCCAAGCCCTCCCCAGACTGTACAATGAGCAGTTCTTC
CASSQALPRLYNEQFF
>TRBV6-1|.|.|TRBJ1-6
TGTGCCATCCGGGGAGAAACCTATGGTTCACCCCTCCACTTT
CAIRGETYGSPLHF
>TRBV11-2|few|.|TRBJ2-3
TGTGCCAGCAGCCTCAAGGGACCCCCTGGCACAGATACGCAGTATTTT
CASSLKGPPGTDTQYF
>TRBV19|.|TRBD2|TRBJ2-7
TGTGCCAGTAGTATTCTAGCGGGAGAACCCTTCTACGAGCAGTACTTC
CASSILAGEPFYEQYF
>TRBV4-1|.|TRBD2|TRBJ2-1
TGCGCCAGCAGCTCAGTTTTCGGGGGGGGCCGAGACAATGAGCAGTTCTTC
CASSSVFGGGRDNEQFF
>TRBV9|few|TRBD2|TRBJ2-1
TGTGCCAGCAGCGAACGGGAGGGTTCCTACAATGAGCAGTTCTTC
CASSEREGSYNEQFF
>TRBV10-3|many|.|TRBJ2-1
TGTGCCATCAGTCCCCGGGCAAGCGATGAGCAGTTCTTC
CAISPRASDEQFF
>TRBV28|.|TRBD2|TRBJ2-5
TGTGCCAGCACCATGGGACTAAGTGGTACCCGCGAGACCCAGTACTTC
CASTMGLSGTRETQYF